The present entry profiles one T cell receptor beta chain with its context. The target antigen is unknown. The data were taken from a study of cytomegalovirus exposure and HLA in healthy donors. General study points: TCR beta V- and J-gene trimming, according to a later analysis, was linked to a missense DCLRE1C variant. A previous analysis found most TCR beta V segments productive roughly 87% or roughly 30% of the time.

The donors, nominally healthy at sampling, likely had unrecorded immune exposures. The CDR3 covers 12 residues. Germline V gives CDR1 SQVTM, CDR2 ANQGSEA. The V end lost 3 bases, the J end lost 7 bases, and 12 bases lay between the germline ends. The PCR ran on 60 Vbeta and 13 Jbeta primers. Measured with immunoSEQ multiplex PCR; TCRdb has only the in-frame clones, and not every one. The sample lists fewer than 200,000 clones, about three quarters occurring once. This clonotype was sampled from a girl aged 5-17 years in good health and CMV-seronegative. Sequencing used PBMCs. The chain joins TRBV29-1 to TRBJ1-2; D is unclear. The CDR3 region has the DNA TGCAGCGTTGACGCAGACGACTCTGGCTACACCTTC. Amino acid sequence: CSVDADDSGYTF.